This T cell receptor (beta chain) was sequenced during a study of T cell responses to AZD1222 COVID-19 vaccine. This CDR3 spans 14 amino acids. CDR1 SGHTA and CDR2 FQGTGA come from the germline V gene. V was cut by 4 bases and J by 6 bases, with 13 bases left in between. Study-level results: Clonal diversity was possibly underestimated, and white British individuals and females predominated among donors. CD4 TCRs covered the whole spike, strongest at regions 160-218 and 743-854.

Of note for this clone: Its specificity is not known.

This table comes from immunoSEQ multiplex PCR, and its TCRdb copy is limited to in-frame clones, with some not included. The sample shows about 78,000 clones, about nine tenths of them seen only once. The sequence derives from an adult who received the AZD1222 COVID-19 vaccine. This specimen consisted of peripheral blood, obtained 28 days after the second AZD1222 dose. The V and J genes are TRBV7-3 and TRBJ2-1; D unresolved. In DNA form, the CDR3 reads TGTGCCAGCAGCTCGCACCCCGCGAGCAATGAGCAGTTCTTC. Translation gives CASSSHPASNEQFF.